This is a list of T cell receptor beta chains from one sample in a study of Ad26.COV2.S vaccination and SARS-CoV-2 variants. Sequencing used immunoSEQ multiplex PCR; TCRdb keeps in-frame clones, though not all of them. The sample holds fewer than 900,000 clones, 89% seen once. The specimen comprised peripheral blood, sampled in a trial of Ad26.COV2.S vaccine versus placebo. Receptors were obtained from a person between 18 and 60 years old who received the Ad26.COV2.S COVID-19 vaccine or a placebo. CDR3s include the opening cysteine and the closing phenylalanine or tryptophan. The order of the fields is V gene, D gene, clone size, J gene, CDR3 protein, CDR3 DNA. A D gene is named only where the DNA matches it firmly. The size field is filled for only some rows; it gives once, few, many or a size class.

>TRBV28|NA|NA|TRBJ2-7
CASTPDLGGLSYEQYF
TGTGCCAGCACCCCGGACCTTGGCGGGCTCTCCTACGAGCAGTACTTC
>TRBV10-3|NA|NA|TRBJ1-6
CAISEGEGRNSPLHF
TGTGCCATCAGTGAGGGTGAAGGCCGTAATTCACCCCTCCACTTT
>TRBV25-1|NA|NA|TRBJ2-2
CASSRSGTVNTGELFF
TGTGCCAGCAGTCGTTCCGGGACTGTTAACACCGGGGAGCTGTTTTTT
>TRBV6-5|TRBD2|NA|TRBJ2-7
CASSLAGESYEQYF
TGTGCCAGCAGTTTAGCGGGGGAGTCCTACGAGCAGTACTTC
>TRBV6-5|TRBD1|NA|TRBJ1-2
CASSYGTGNGYTF
TGTGCCAGCAGTTACGGGACAGGGAATGGCTACACCTTC
>TRBV30|TRBD1|NA|TRBJ1-5
CAWSDPGQGIQPQHF
TGTGCCTGGAGTGATCCCGGACAGGGGATACAGCCCCAGCATTTT
>TRBV30|NA|NA|TRBJ2-7
CAWTGGSYEQYF
TGTGCCTGGACAGGGGGGTCCTACGAGCAGTACTTC
>TRBV30|TRBD2|NA|TRBJ2-4
CAWSEVAGGLAKNIQYF
TGTGCCTGGAGTGAGGTAGCGGGGGGGCTTGCCAAAAACATTCAGTACTTC
>TRBV11-2|NA|NA|TRBJ2-7
CASSPWGVAYEQYF
TGTGCCAGCAGCCCCTGGGGTGTGGCCTACGAGCAGTACTTC
>TRBV9|NA|NA|TRBJ2-5
CASSVEGTRRETQYF
TGTGCCAGCAGCGTAGAGGGGACCCGGAGGGAGACCCAGTACTTC
>TRBV27|NA|NA|TRBJ1-6
CASSPGPINNSPLHF
TGTGCCAGCAGCCCTGGACCGATCAATAATTCACCCCTCCACTTT
>TRBV5-1|TRBD2|NA|TRBJ2-1
CASSSGGVQFNEQFF
TGCGCCAGCAGCTCCGGGGGGGTCCAATTCAATGAGCAGTTCTTC
>TRBV2|NA|NA|TRBJ2-3
CATKKDWNTDTQYF
TGTGCCACAAAAAAAGACTGGAACACAGATACGCAGTATTTT
>TRBV4-3|NA|NA|TRBJ1-2
CASSQDIENYGYTF
TGCGCCAGCAGCCAAGATATAGAGAACTATGGCTACACCTTC
>TRBV18|NA|NA|TRBJ1-6
CASSPTAQTPPLHF
TGTGCCAGCTCACCGACAGCCCAGACCCCACCCCTCCACTTT
>TRBV7-8|NA|NA|TRBJ2-7
CASSRTWTDYEQYF
TGTGCCAGCAGCCGCACCTGGACAGACTACGAGCAGTACTTC
>TRBV5-5|NA|NA|TRBJ2-7
CASSAGAGEQYF
TGTGCCAGCAGCGCAGGGGCGGGGGAGCAGTACTTC
>TRBV5-5|NA|NA|TRBJ1-5
CASSLGAGESNQPQHF
TGTGCCAGCAGTCTCGGGGCAGGGGAGAGCAATCAGCCCCAGCATTTT
>TRBV2|TRBD1|NA|TRBJ2-7
CASSGGQGAWEQYF
TGTGCCAGCAGTGGGGGACAGGGGGCGTGGGAGCAGTACTTC
>TRBV11-3|NA|NA|TRBJ2-3
CASSLSRAGGTQYF
TGTGCCAGCAGCTTAAGTAGGGCTGGGGGTACGCAGTATTTT
>TRBV27|NA|NA|TRBJ1-6
CASSLDGGSYNSPLHF
TGTGCCAGCAGTTTAGACGGGGGATCCTATAATTCACCCCTCCACTTT
>TRBV10-3|TRBD2|NA|TRBJ2-3
CAISSERGPTDTQYF
TGTGCCATCAGCTCGGAGCGGGGGCCGACAGATACGCAGTATTTT
>TRBV7-9|TRBD2|NA|TRBJ2-6
CASTSGGSGANVLTF
TGTGCCAGCACGTCGGGAGGTTCTGGGGCCAACGTCCTGACTTTC
>TRBV19|NA|NA|TRBJ2-7
CASSIAPTADEQYF
TGTGCCAGTAGTATAGCTCCGACAGCAGACGAGCAGTACTTC
>TRBV7-9|TRBD1|NA|TRBJ1-2
CASSSGQGLNSNYGYTF
TGTGCCAGCAGCTCAGGACAGGGCCTAAATTCTAACTATGGCTACACCTTC
>TRBV30|NA|NA|TRBJ2-7
CAWSVGGPLSSYEQYF
TGTGCCTGGAGTGTAGGGGGGCCCCTGAGCTCCTACGAGCAGTACTTC
>TRBV3-1/TRBV3-2|NA|NA|TRBJ2-7
CASSFRPLNSYEQYF
TGTGCCAGCAGCTTCCGACCACTGAACTCCTACGAGCAGTACTTC
>TRBV11-2|TRBD1|NA|TRBJ1-2
CASSPTGAGPHRYGYTF
TGTGCCAGCAGCCCGACAGGGGCCGGGCCACATCGATATGGCTACACCTTC
>TRBV5-1|TRBD1|NA|TRBJ1-5
CASSLGQGKPQHF
TGCGCCAGCAGCTTGGGACAGGGGAAGCCCCAGCATTTT
>TRBV10-1|NA|NA|TRBJ2-1
CASSVRGAGSSYNEQFF
TGCGCCAGCAGTGTCCGTGGGGCAGGGAGCTCCTACAATGAGCAGTTCTTC
>TRBV7-2|NA|NA|TRBJ2-3
CASSLLGSTTSDTQYF
TGTGCCAGCAGCCTGCTCGGGTCCACAACTTCAGATACGCAGTATTTT
>TRBV6-5|TRBD2|NA|TRBJ2-7
CASNLLAGGPYEQYF
TGTGCCAGCAACTTACTAGCGGGGGGCCCCTACGAGCAGTACTTC
>TRBV4-2|TRBD1|few|TRBJ1-3
CASSQVSTGTGRNTIYF
TGTGCCAGCAGCCAAGTATCGACAGGGACAGGGAGAAACACCATATATTTT
>TRBV6-6|NA|NA|TRBJ1-6
CASSYSQLYNSPLHF
TGTGCCAGCAGTTACTCCCAGCTATATAATTCACCCCTCCACTTT
>TRBV12-3/TRBV12-4|NA|NA|TRBJ1-4
CASDTPSGEKLFF
TGTGCCAGCGACACCCCCTCGGGGGAAAAACTGTTTTTT